Given below is one T cell receptor (beta chain) in context. Its antigen is not known. 13 Jbeta primers and 60 Vbeta primers were used for the PCR. Produced via immunoSEQ multiplex PCR; TCRdb's table is partial and in-frame only. The repertoire holds some 100,000 clones, with about 81% as singletons. The sample originates from a study of cytomegalovirus exposure and HLA in healthy donors. Whole-study results and caveats: Equally common other TCR beta chains were less clonally expanded than HLA-associated ones, a later analysis found. As was reported, the HLA-A and HLA-B alleles of most subjects were accurately predicted from TCR beta sequences. High sensitivity and specificity were reportedly achieved when the classifier diagnosed cytomegalovirus status. What a later analysis showed was that several of the most significant clusters appeared linked to common viral pathogens.

Sequencing used PBMCs. The receptor's source is a man between 18 and 29 years old in good health and CMV-seronegative.

The CDR3 DNA is TGTGCCAGTAGTACTCTTCGGACAGGGGGCAAGTACACTGAAGCTTTCTTT. Translation gives CASSTLRTGGKYTEAFF. The genes are TRBV19 and TRBJ1-1, with 11 positions matching TRBD1. With V trimmed by 4 bases and J by 3 bases, 10 bases remained unmatched. Germline CDR1 LNHDA, CDR2 SQIVND (reference sequence). The CDR3 loop spans 17 amino acids.